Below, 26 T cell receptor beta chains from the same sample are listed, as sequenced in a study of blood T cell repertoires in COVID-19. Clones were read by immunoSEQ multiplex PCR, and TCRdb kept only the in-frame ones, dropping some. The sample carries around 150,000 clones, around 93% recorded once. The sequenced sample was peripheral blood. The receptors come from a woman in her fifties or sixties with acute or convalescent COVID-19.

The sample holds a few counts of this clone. CDR3 bases: TGTGCCAGCAGCGTTTCCGGGACAGGGTGGGCAGATACGCAGTATTTT. This codes for CASSVSGTGWADTQYF. V is TRBV9 and J is TRBJ2-3, with 9 bases lining up with TRBD1. V trimming: 2 bases; J trimming: 4 bases; junction bases outside the gene matches: 8. The CDR3 sequence is 16 residues long. Germline CDR1 SGDLS, CDR2 YYNGEE.

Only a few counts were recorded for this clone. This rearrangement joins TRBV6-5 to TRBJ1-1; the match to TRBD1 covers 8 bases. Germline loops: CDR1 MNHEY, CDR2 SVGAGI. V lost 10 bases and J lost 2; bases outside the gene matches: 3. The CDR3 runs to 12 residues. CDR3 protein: CATGTGNTEAFF. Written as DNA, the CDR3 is TGTGCCACAGGGACAGGCAACACTGAAGCTTTCTTT.

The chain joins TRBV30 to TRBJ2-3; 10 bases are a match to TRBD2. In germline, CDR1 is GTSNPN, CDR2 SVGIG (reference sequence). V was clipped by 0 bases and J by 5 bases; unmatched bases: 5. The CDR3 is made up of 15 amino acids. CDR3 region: CAWSVGLAGVDTQYF. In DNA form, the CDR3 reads TGTGCCTGGAGTGTAGGCCTAGCGGGAGTAGATACGCAGTATTTT.

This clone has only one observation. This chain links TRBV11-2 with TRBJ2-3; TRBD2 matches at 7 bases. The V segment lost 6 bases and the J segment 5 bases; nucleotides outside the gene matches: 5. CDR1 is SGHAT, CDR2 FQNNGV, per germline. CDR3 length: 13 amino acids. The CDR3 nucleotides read TGTGCCAGCAGTTTGGGGGGGGTAGATACGCAGTATTTT. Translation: CASSLGGVDTQYF.

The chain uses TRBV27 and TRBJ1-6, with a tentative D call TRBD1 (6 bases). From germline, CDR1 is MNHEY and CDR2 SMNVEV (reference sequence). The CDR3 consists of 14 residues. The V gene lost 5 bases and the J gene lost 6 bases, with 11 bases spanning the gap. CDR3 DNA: TGTGCCAGCAGTAGGGGGAACTCTAATTCACCCCTCCACTTT. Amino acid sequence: CASSRGNSNSPLHF.

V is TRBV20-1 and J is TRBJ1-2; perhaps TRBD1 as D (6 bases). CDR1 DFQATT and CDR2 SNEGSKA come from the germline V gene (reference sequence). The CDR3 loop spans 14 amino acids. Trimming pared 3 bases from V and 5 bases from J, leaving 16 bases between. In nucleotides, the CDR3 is TGCAGTGCTAGTGGGGGGGGCGCTGGATATGGCTACACCTTC. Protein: CSASGGGAGYGYTF.

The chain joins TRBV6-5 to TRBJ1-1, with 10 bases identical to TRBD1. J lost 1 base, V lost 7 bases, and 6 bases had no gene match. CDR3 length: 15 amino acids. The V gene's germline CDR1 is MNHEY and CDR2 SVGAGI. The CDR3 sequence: CASTLWDRGNTEAFF. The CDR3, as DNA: TGTGCCAGCACTCTCTGGGACAGGGGGAACACTGAAGCTTTCTTT.

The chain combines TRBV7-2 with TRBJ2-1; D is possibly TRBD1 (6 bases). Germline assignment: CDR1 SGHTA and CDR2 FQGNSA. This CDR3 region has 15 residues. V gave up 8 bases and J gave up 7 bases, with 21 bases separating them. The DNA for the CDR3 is TGTGCCAGCGGGGACCGGGACACCCTTCGAAATGAGCAGTTCTTC. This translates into CASGDRDTLRNEQFF.

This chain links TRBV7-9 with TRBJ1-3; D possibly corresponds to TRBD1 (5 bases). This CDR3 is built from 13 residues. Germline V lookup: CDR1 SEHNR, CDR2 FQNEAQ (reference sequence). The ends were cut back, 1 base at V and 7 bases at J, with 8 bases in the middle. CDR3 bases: TGTGCCAGCAGCTTAGGACAGACGAACACCATATATTTT. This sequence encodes CASSLGQTNTIYF. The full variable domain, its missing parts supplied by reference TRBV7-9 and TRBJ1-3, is DTGVSQNPRHKITKRGQNVTFRCDPISEHNRLYWYRQTLGQGPEFLTYFQNEAQLEKSRLLSDRFSAERPKGSFSTLEIQRTEQGDSAMYLCASSLGQTNTIYFGEGSWLTVV.

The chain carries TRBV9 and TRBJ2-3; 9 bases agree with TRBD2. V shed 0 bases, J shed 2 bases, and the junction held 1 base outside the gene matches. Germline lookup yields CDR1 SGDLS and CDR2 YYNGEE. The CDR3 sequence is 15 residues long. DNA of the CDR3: TGTGCCAGCAGCGTAGCTAGCGGGAACACAGATACGCAGTATTTT. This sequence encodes CASSVASGNTDTQYF. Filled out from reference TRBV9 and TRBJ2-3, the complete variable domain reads DSGVTQTPKHLITATGQRVTLRCSPRSGDLSVYWYQQSLDQGLQFLIQYYNGEERAKGNILERFSAQQFPDLHSELNLSSLELGDSALYFCASSVASGNTDTQYFGPGTRLTVL.

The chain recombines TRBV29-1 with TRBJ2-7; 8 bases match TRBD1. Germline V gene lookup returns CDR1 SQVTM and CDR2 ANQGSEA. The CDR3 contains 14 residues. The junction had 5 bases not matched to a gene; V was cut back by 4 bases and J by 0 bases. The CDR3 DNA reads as TGCAGCGTTGTTGGACAGGGCCACTCCTACGAGCAGTACTTC. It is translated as CSVVGQGHSYEQYF.

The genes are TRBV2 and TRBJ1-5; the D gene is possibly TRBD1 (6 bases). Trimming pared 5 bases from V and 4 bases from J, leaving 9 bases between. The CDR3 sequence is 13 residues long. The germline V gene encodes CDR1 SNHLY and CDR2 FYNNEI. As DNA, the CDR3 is TGTGCCAGCAGTCAGGGGAATAATCAGCCCCAGCATTTT. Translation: CASSQGNNQPQHF.

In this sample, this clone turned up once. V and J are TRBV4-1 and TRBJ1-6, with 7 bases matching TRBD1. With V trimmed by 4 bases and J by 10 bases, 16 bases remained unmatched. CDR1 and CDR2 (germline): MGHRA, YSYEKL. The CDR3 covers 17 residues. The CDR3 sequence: CASSLLGAGGQRSPLHF. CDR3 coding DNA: TGCGCCAGCAGCCTATTAGGGGCAGGGGGTCAGAGGTCACCCCTCCACTTT.

The chain's CDR3 is CASSMAQYGYTF. CDR3 bases: TGTGCCAGCTCGATGGCACAGTATGGCTACACCTTC. V usage is TRBV18 and J usage is TRBJ1-2; D is unclear. The V gene's germline CDR1 is KGHSH and CDR2 LQKENI. This CDR3 contains 12 residues. V lost 6 bases to trimming and J lost 5 bases, with 10 bases between them.

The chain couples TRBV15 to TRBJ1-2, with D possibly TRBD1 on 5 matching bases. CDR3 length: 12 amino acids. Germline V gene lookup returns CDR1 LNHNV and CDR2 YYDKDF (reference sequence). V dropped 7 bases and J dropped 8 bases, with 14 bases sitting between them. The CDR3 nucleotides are TGTGCCACCACCGACGGGACTCGGGGCTACACCTTC. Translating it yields CATTDGTRGYTF.

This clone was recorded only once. In nucleotides, the CDR3 is TGTGCAAGTCGCTTTCTCCCGGGACTAGCGGTCTCCTACAATGAGCAGTTCTTC. Its protein product is CASRFLPGLAVSYNEQFF. The chain employs TRBV12-2 and TRBJ2-1; no check of the table's D call, TRBD2, against the DNA was made. TRBV12-2 is marked as a pseudogene. There are 18 residues in the CDR3.

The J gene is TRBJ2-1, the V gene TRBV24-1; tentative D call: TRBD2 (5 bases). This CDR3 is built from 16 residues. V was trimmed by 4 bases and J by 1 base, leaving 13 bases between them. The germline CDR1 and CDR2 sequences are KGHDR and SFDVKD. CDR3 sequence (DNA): TGTGCCACCAGTGAAAGAGGGATTAGGTCCTACAATGAGCAGTTCTTC. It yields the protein CATSERGIRSYNEQFF.

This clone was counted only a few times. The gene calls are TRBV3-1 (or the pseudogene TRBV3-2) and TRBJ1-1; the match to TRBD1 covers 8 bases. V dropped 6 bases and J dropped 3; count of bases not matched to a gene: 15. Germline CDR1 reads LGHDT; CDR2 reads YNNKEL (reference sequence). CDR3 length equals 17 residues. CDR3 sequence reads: CASRRTGPNWGYTEAFF. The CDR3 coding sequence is TGTGCCAGCAGGAGGACAGGGCCGAATTGGGGCTACACTGAAGCTTTCTTT.

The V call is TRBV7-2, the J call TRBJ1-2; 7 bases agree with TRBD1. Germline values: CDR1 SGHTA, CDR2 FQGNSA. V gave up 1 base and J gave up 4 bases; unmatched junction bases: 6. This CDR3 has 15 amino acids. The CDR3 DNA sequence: TGTGCCAGCAGCTTAGGACAGGGAACGGGCTATGGCTACACCTTC. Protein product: CASSLGQGTGYGYTF.

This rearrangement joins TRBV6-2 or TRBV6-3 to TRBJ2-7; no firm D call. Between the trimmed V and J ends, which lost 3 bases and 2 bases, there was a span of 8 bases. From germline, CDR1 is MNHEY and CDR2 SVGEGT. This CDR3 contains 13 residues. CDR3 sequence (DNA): TGTGCCAGCAGTTATTCTAATACCTACGAGCAGTACTTC. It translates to CASSYSNTYEQYF.

CDR3 in amino acids: CASSLGQGNTEAFF. The CDR3 region has the DNA TGTGCCAGCAGCCTGGGACAGGGGAACACTGAAGCTTTCTTT. The chain employs TRBV3-1 (or the pseudogene TRBV3-2) and TRBJ1-1; 9 nucleotides align to TRBD1. J was trimmed by 1 base and V by 4 bases; bases with no gene match: 1. The length of the CDR3 is 14 residues. CDR1 and CDR2 from the germline V gene are LGHDT and YNNKEL (reference sequence).

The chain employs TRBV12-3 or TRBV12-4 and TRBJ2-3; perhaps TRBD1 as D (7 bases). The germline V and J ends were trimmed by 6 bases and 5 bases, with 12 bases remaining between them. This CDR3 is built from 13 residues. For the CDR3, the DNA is TGTGCCAGCAGCAGACAGGGAGGAGATACGCAGTATTTT. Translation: CASSRQGGDTQYF.

CDR3 sequence (DNA): TGTGCCAGTAGTATCGGACAGGGGGCAGGAAATTCACCCCTCCACTTT. It codes for CASSIGQGAGNSPLHF. The chain links TRBV19 to TRBJ1-6, with 11 bases fitting TRBD1. Germline CDR1 reads LNHDA; CDR2 reads SQIVND (reference sequence). CDR3 size: 16 residues. The V and J ends lost 3 bases and 7 bases, in that order; junction bases with no gene match: 5.

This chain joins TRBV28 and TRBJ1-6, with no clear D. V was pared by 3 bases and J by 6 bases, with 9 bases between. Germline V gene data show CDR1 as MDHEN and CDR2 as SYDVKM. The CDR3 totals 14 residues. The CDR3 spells CASSFTRFNSPLHF. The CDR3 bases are TGTGCCAGCAGTTTCACGCGGTTTAATTCACCCCTCCACTTT.

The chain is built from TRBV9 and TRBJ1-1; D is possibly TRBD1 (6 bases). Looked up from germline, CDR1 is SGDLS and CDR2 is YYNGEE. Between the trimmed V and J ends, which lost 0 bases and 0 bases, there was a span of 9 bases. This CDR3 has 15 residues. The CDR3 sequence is CASSVDGTLNTEAFF. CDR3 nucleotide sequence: TGTGCCAGCAGCGTAGACGGGACATTGAACACTGAAGCTTTCTTT. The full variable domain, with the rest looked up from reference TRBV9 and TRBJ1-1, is DSGVTQTPKHLITATGQRVTLRCSPRSGDLSVYWYQQSLDQGLQFLIQYYNGEERAKGNILERFSAQQFPDLHSELNLSSLELGDSALYFCASSVDGTLNTEAFFGQGTRLTVV.

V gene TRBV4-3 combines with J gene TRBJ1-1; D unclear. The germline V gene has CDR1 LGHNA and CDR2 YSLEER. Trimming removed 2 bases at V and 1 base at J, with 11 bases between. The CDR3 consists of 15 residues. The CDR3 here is CASSQFPRGNTEAFF. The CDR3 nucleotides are TGCGCCAGCAGCCAATTCCCAAGAGGGAACACTGAAGCTTTCTTT.